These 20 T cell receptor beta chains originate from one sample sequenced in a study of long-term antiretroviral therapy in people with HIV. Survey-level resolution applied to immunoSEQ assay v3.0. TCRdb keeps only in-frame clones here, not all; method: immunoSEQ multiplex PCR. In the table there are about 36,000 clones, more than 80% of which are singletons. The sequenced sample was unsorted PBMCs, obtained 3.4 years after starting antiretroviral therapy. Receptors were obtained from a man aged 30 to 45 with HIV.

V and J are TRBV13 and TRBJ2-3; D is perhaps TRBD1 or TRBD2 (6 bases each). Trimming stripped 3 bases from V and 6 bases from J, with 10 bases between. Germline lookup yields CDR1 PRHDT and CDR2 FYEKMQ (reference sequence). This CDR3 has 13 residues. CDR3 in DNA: TGTGCCAGCAGCTTCCAGGGGAGGGATACGCAGTATTTT. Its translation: CASSFQGRDTQYF.

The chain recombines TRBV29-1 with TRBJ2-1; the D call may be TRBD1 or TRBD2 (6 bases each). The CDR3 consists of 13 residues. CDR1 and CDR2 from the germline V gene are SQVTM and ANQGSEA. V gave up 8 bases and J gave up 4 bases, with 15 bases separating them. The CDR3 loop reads CSIKTGTYNEQFF. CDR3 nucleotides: TGCAGCATTAAAACAGGGACTTACAATGAGCAGTTCTTC.

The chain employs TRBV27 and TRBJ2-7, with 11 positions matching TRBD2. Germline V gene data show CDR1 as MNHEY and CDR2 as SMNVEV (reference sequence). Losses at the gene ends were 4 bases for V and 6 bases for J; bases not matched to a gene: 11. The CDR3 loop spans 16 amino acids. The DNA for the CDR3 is TGTGCCAGCAGTTCATTAGCGGGAGGGCCTCCCTCCGAGCAGTACTTC. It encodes CASSSLAGGPPSEQYF.

The CDR3 loop is CASSEWTVNEKLFF. The CDR3 coding sequence is TGTGCCAGCAGTGAATGGACGGTGAATGAAAAACTGTTTTTT. V is TRBV25-1 and J is TRBJ1-4; no definite D call. CDR1 is MGHDK, CDR2 SYGVNS, per germline. Trimming pared 1 base from V and 5 bases from J, leaving 8 bases between. The length of the CDR3 is 14 residues.

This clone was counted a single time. DNA for the CDR3: TGTGCCAGCAGCCCCCGGGGGGAAGGATACACCGGGGAGCTGTTTTTT. This sequence encodes CASSPRGEGYTGELFF. V is TRBV5-5 and J is TRBJ2-2; 7 bases align to TRBD2. With V trimmed by 4 bases and J by 3 bases, 9 bases remained unmatched. The CDR3 contains 16 residues. Looked up from germline, CDR1 is SGHKS and CDR2 is YYEKEE (reference sequence).

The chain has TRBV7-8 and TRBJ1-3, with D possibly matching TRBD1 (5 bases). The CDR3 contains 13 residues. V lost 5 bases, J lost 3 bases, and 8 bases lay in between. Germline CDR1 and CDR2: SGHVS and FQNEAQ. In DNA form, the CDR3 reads TGTGCCAGCAGCGCAGGGTATGGAAACACCATATATTTT. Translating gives CASSAGYGNTIYF.

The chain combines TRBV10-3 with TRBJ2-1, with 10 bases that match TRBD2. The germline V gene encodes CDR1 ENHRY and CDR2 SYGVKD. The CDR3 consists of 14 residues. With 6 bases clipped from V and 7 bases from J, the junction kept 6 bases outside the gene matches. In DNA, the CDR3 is TGTGCCATCAGGGCCCAGCGGGAGGGGAATGAGCAGTTCTTC. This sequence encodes CAIRAQREGNEQFF.

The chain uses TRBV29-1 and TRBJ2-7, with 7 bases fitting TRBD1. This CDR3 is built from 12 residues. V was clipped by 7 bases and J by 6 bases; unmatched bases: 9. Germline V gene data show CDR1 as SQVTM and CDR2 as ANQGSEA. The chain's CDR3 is CSASNRGSEQYF. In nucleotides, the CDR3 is TGCAGCGCCAGCAACAGGGGCTCCGAGCAGTACTTC.

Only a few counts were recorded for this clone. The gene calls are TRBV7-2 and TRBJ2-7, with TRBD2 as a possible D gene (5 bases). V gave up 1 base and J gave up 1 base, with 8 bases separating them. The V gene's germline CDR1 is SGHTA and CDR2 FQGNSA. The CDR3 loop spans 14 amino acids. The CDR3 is CASSLEVASYEQYF. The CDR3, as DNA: TGTGCCAGCAGCTTAGAGGTAGCGTCCTACGAGCAGTACTTC.

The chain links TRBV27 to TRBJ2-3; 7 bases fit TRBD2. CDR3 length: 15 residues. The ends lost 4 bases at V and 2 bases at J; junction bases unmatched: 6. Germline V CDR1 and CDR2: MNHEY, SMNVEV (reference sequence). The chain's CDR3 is CASSSTSLYTDTQYF. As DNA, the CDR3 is TGTGCCAGCAGTTCGACTAGCCTGTACACAGATACGCAGTATTTT.

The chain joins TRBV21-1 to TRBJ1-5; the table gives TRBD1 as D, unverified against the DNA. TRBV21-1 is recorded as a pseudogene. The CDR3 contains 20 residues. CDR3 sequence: CASSKSRDGTGVRSNQPQHF. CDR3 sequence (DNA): TGTGCCAGCAGCAAATCAAGGGATGGGACAGGGGTAAGGAGCAATCAGCCCCAGCATTTT.

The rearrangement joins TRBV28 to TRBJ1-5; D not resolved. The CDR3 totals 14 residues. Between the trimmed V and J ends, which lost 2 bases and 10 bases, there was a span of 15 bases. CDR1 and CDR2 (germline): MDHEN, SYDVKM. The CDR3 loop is CASSLKGFVGPQHF. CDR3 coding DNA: TGTGCCAGCAGTTTAAAGGGTTTCGTTGGACCCCAGCATTTT.

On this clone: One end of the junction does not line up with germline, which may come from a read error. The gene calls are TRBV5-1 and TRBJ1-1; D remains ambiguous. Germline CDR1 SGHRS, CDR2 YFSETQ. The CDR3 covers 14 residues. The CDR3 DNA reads TGCGCCAGCAGCTTGGGTTTGAACCACCCCGGTCTTTCCTTT. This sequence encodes CASSLGLNHPGLSF.

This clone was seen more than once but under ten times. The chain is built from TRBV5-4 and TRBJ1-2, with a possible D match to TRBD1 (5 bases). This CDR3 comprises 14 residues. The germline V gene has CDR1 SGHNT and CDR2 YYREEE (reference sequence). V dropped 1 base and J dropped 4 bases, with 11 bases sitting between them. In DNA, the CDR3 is TGTGCCAGCAGCTTGCCTGGGACGTCCTATGGCTACACCTTC. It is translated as CASSLPGTSYGYTF.

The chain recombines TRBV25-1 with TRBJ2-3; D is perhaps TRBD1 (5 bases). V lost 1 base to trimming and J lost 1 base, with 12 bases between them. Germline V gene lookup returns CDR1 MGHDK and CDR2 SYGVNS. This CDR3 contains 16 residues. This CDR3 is CASSESRGSGTDTQYF. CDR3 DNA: TGTGCCAGCAGTGAATCTAGGGGAAGCGGCACAGATACGCAGTATTTT.

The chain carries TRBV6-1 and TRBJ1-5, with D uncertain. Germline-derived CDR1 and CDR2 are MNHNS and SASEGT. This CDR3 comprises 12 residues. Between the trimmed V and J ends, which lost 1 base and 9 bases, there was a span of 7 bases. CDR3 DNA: TGTGCCAGCAGTGAAGGGGTTAGGCCCCAGCATTTT. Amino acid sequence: CASSEGVRPQHF.

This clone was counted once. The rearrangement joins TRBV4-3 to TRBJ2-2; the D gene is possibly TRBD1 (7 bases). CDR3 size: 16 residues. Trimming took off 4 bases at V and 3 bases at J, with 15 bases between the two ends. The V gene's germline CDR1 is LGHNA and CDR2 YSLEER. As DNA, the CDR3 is TGCGCCAGCAGCCGGCGGAGGGGACAGCACACCGGGGAGCTGTTTTTT. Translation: CASSRRRGQHTGELFF.

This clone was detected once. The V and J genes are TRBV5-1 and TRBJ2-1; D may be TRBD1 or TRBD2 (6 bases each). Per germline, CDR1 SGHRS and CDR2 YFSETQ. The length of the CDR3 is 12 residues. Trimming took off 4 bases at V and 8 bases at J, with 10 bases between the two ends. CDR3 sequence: CASSSRGDEQFF. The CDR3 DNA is TGCGCCAGCAGCAGTAGGGGGGATGAGCAGTTCTTC.

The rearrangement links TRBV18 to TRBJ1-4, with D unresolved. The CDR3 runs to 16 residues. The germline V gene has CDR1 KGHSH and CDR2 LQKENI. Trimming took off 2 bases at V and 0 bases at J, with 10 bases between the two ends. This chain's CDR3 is CASSPGSFATNEKLFF. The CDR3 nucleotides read TGTGCCAGCTCACCAGGGAGCTTTGCAACTAATGAAAAACTGTTTTTT. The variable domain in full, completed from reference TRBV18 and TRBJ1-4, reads NAGVMQNPRHLVRRRGQEARLRCSPMKGHSHVYWYRQLPEEGLKFMVYLQKENIIDESGMPKERFSAEFPKEGPSILRIQQVVRGDSAAYFCASSPGSFATNEKLFFGSGTQLSVL.

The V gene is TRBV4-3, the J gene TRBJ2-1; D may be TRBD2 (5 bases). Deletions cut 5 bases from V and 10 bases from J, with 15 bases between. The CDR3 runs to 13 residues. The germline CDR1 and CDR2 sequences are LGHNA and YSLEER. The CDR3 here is CASSARTGREQFF. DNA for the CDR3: TGCGCCAGCAGCGCTCGGACTGGGAGAGAGCAGTTCTTC.